This T cell receptor (beta chain) was recovered during a study of blood T cell repertoires in COVID-19. Produced via immunoSEQ multiplex PCR; TCRdb's table is partial and in-frame only. Among 100,000 to 150,000 clones listed, roughly 83% were seen once. The CDR3 length is 14 residues. The germline gives CDR1 KGHDR, CDR2 SFDVKD. Between the trimmed V and J ends, which lost 11 bases and 2 bases, there was a span of 12 bases. This rearrangement joins TRBV24-1 to TRBJ2-6; weak D call: TRBD2 (7 bases). The specimen was peripheral blood. This receptor was identified in a man aged 40-49 years with active or convalescent COVID-19. The DNA of the CDR3 is TGTGCCATCTCGGGGGGCACTGGGGCCAACGTCCTGACTTTC. Its protein product is CAISGGTGANVLTF.